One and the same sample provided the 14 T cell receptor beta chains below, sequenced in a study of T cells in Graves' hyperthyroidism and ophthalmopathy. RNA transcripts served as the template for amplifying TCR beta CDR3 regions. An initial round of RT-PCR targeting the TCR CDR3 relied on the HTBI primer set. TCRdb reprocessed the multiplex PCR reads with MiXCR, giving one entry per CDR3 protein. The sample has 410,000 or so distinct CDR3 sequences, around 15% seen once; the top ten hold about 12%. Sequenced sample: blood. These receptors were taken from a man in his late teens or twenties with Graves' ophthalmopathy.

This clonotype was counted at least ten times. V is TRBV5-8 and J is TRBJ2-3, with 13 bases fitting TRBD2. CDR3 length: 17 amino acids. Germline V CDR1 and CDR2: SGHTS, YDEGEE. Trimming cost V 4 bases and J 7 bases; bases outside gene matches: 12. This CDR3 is CASSRGLAGDRGYTQYF. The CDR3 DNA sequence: TGTGCCAGCAGCCGTGGACTAGCGGGGGACCGAGGGTATACGCAGTATTTT.

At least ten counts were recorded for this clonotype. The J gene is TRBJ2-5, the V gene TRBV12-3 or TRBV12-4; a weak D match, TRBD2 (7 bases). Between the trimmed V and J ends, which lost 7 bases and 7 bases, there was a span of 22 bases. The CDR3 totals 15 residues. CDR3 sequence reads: CASTWGQAGRGTQYF. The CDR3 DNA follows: TGTGCCAGCACCTGGGGACAAGCGGGGAGAGGGACCCAGTACTTC.

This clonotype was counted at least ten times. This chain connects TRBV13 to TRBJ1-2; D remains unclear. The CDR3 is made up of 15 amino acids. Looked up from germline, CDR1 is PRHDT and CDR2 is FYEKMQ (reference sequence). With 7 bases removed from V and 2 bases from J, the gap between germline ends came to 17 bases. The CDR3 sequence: CASTATQDGNYGYTF. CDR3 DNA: TGTGCCAGCACCGCAACCCAGGACGGGAACTATGGCTACACCTTC.

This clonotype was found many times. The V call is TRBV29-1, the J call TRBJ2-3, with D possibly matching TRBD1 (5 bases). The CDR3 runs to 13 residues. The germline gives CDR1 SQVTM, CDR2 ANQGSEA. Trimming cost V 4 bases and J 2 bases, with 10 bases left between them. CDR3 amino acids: CSVGGRATDTQYF. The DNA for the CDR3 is TGCAGCGTTGGTGGCAGGGCCACAGATACGCAGTATTTT.

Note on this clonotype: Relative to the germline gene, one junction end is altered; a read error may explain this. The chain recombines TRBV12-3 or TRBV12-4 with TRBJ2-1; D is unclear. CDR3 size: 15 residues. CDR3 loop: CASSLSPLVGHEQFF. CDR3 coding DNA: TGTGCCAGCAGTTTATCGCCTCTAGTTGGCCATGAGCAATTCTTC.

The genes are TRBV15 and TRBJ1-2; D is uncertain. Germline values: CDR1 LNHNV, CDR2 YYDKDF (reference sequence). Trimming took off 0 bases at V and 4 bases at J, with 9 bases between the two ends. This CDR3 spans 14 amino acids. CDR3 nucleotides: TGTGCCACCAGCAGAGATTTGCACACCTATGGCTACACCTTC. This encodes CATSRDLHTYGYTF.

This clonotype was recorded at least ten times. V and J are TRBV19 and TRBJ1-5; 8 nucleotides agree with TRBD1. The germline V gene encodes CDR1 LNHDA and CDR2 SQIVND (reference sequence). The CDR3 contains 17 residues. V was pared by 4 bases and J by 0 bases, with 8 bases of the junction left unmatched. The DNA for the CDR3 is TGTGCCAGTAGTAAGGACAGGGAAGTCTATAGCAATCAGCCCCAGCATTTT. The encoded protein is CASSKDREVYSNQPQHF.

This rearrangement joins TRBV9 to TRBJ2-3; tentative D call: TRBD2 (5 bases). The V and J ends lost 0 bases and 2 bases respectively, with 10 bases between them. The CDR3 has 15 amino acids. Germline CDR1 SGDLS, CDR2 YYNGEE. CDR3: CASSVEGAVTDTQYF. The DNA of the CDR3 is TGTGCCAGCAGCGTAGAGGGAGCGGTCACAGATACGCAGTATTTT.

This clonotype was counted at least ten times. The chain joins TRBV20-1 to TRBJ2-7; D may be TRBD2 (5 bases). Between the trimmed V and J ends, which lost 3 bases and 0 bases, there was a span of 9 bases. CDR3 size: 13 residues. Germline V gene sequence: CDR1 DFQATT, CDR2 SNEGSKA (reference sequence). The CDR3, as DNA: TGCAGTGCTAGGCCAGCGGCCTCCTACGAGCAGTACTTC. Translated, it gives CSARPAASYEQYF.

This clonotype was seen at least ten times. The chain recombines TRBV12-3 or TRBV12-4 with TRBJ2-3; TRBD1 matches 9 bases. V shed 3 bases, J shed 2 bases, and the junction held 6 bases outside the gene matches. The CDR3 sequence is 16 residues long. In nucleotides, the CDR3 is TGTGCCAGCAGTTTGGTGACAGGGGGATCCACAGATACGCAGTATTTT. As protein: CASSLVTGGSTDTQYF.

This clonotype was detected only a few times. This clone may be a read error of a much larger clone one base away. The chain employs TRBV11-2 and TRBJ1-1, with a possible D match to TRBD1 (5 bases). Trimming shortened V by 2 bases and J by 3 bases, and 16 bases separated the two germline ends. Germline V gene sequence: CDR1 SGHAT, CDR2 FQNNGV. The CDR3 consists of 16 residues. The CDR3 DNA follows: TGTGCCAGCAGCTTACACGGGGGAAATGAGGACACTGAAGCTTTCTTT. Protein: CASSLHGGNEDTEAFF.

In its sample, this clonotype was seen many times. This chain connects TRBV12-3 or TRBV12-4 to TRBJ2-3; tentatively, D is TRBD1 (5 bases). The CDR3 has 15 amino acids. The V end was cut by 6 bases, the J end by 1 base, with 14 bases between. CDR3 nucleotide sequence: TGTGCCAGCAGACCTAGACAGAGCGGCACAGATACGCAGTATTTT. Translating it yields CASRPRQSGTDTQYF.

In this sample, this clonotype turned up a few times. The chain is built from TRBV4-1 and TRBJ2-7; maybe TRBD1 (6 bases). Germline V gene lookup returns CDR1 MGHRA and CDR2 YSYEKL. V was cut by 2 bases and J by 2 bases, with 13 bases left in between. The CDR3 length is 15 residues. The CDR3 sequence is CASSQPTGRAYEQYF. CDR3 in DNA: TGCGCCAGCAGCCAACCTACAGGGCGCGCCTACGAGCAGTACTTC.

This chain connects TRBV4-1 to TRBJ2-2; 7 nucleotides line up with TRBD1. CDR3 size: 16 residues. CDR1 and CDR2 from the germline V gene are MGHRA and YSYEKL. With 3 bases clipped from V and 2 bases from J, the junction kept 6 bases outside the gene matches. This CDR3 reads CASSHSTGDNTGELFF. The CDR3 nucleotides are TGCGCCAGCAGCCATTCCACAGGGGATAACACCGGGGAGCTGTTTTTT.